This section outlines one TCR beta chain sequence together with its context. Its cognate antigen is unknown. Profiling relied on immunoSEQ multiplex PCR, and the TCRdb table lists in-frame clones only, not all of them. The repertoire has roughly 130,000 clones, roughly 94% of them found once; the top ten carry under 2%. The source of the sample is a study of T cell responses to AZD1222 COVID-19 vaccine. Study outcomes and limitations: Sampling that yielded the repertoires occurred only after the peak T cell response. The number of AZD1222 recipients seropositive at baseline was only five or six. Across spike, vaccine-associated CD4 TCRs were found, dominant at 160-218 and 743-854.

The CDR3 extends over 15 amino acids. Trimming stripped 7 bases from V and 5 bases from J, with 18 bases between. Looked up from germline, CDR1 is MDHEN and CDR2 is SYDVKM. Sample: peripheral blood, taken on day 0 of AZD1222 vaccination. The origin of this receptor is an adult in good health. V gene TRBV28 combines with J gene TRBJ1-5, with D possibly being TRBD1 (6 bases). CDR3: CASTEWGRGDQPQHF. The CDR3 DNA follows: TGTGCCAGCACCGAATGGGGCAGGGGCGATCAGCCCCAGCATTTT.